These 13 T cell receptor beta chains came from one sample sequenced in a study of HIV-infected children after antiretroviral therapy interruption. This sample's treatment: PENTA 11 planned treatment interruption arm or continuous ART arm. A 3' RACE protocol on RNA, with unique molecular identifiers, produced the TCR library. TCRdb ran MiXCR on the 3' RACE reads and lists one entry per CDR3 protein. The table lists about 89,000 distinct CDR3 sequences, 6% to 8.5% of them singletons, with roughly 1% in the top ten. Source: CD45RA+ CD4+ T cells from PBMCs, pooled from several time points, taken from a donor given antiretroviral therapy, either interrupted or continuous. The subset denotes: naive CD4+ CD45RA+ CD45RO- T cells. All receptors derive from a pool of human donors with HIV.

In this sample, this clonotype turned up many times. The rearrangement uses TRBV6-6 and TRBJ1-1, with a weak D call TRBD1 (5 bases). This CDR3 is 16 amino acids long. CDR1 is MNHNY and CDR2 is SVGAGI in the germline V gene (reference sequence). Deletions cut 1 base from V and 7 bases from J, with 19 bases between. CDR3 residues: CASSYWGGEAQGEAFF. CDR3 DNA sequence: TGTGCCAGCAGTTACTGGGGTGGGGAAGCTCAGGGTGAAGCTTTCTTT.

This clonotype was observed at least ten times. The rearrangement joins TRBV3-1 to TRBJ2-7, with D unresolved. CDR1 and CDR2 from the germline V gene are LGHDT and YNNKEL (reference sequence). This CDR3 region has 14 residues. Trimming cost V 5 bases and J 2 bases, with 13 bases left between them. CDR3: CASSGRSLTYEQYF. Here the CDR3 DNA reads TGTGCCAGCAGCGGACGGAGCCTGACCTACGAGCAGTACTTC.

A remark on this clonotype: This may come from a read error, since a much larger clone is one base off. The rearrangement links TRBV6-6 to TRBJ1-4, with D possibly TRBD1 on 6 matching bases. From germline, CDR1 is MNHNY and CDR2 SVGAGI (reference sequence). CDR3 length: 15 residues. DNA of the CDR3: TGTGCCAGCAGTTACTCGAGCAGGGGTTCGGGGAAACCGTTTTTT. It yields the protein CASSYSSRGSGKPFF.

This clonotype showed up many times. V is TRBV5-1 and J is TRBJ1-1, with no clear D. CDR3 length: 13 amino acids. The V and J ends lost 4 bases and 1 base respectively, with 8 bases between them. Looked up from germline, CDR1 is SGHRS and CDR2 is YFSETQ. This CDR3 is CASSRPPNTEAFF. Here the CDR3 DNA reads TGCGCCAGCAGCCGGCCACCGAACACTGAAGCTTTCTTT.

Ten or more counts support this clonotype. The chain recombines TRBV19 with TRBJ1-6; 7 nucleotides align to TRBD1. Unmatched junction bases numbered 6, after V lost 3 bases and J lost 10 bases. The CDR3 runs 14 residues. Per the germline V gene, CDR1 is LNHDA and CDR2 is SQIVND (reference sequence). CDR3 amino acids: CASSIDRVGSPLHF. The CDR3 DNA is TGTGCCAGTAGTATCGACAGGGTGGGGTCACCCCTCCACTTT.

This clonotype was picked up many times. The rearrangement links TRBV11-2 to TRBJ1-2; the D is unclear. With 0 bases removed from V and 4 bases from J, the gap between germline ends came to 12 bases. Per germline, CDR1 SGHAT and CDR2 FQNNGV. This CDR3 contains 15 residues. CDR3 in DNA: TGTGCCAGCAGCTTAGATAACGGAAGGATCTATGGCTACACCTTC. Translation gives CASSLDNGRIYGYTF.

V usage is TRBV7-9 and J usage is TRBJ2-7, with D perhaps TRBD1 (6 bases). The CDR3 runs 14 residues. V lost 4 bases and J 6 bases, leaving 16 bases between the germline ends. CDR1 is SEHNR and CDR2 is FQNEAQ in the germline V gene (reference sequence). The CDR3 loop reads CASSSSRGSAEQYF. For the CDR3, the DNA is TGTGCCAGCAGCTCCTCCAGGGGTTCGGCCGAGCAGTACTTC.

Ten or more counts support this clonotype. The V call is TRBV20-1, the J call TRBJ2-7; 8 bases map to TRBD2. V dropped 2 bases and J dropped 1; count of bases not matched to a gene: 1. The germline V gene has CDR1 DFQATT and CDR2 SNEGSKA (reference sequence). CDR3 length equals 13 residues. The CDR3 loop reads CSARTSGSYEQYF. The CDR3 region has the DNA TGCAGTGCTAGAACTAGCGGTTCCTACGAGCAGTACTTC.

J is TRBJ1-2 and V is TRBV5-1; TRBD1 matches at 7 bases. With 2 bases clipped from V and 2 bases from J, the junction kept 6 bases outside the gene matches. This CDR3 spans 15 amino acids. Germline V gene data show CDR1 as SGHRS and CDR2 as YFSETQ. For the CDR3, the DNA is TGCGCCAGCAGCTTCACCCGAGGGGGCAACTATGGCTACACCTTC. Protein: CASSFTRGGNYGYTF.

In this sample, this clonotype turned up many times. The chain has TRBV12-3 or TRBV12-4 and TRBJ2-3; D could derive from TRBD1 or TRBD2 (5 bases each). Trimming pared 2 bases from V and 6 bases from J, leaving 9 bases between. The CDR3 is made up of 13 amino acids. The CDR3 spells CASSLIRGDTQYF. The CDR3 DNA is TGTGCCAGCAGTTTAATCCGGGGCGATACGCAGTATTTT.

The chain employs TRBV2 and TRBJ1-4, with D perhaps TRBD1 (6 bases). Trimming removed 1 base from V and 8 bases from J, with 8 bases in between. The germline gives CDR1 SNHLY, CDR2 FYNNEI. The CDR3 contains 13 residues. For the CDR3, the DNA is TGTGCCAGCAGTGAAGGGCAGGGGGAAAAACTGTTTTTT. Its protein product is CASSEGQGEKLFF. Full variable domain (remainder filled in from reference TRBV2 and TRBJ1-4): EPEVTQTPSHQVTQMGQEVILRCVPISNHLYFYWYRQILGQKVEFLVSFYNNEISEKSEIFDDQFSVERPDGSNFTLKIRSTKLEDSAMYFCASSEGQGEKLFFGSGTQLSVL.

This clonotype was seen repeatedly, ten times or more. This chain connects TRBV20-1 to TRBJ2-7; unclear D gene. Germline values: CDR1 DFQATT, CDR2 SNEGSKA (reference sequence). V lost 2 bases to trimming and J lost 9 bases, with 11 bases between them. This CDR3 region has 11 residues. The CDR3 sequence: CSARTGFGQYF. The DNA for the CDR3 is TGCAGTGCTAGAACCGGGTTTGGGCAGTACTTC.

This clonotype appeared many times. The chain recombines TRBV24-1 with TRBJ2-5, with 8 bases fitting TRBD2. V shed 5 bases and J 2 bases; nucleotides not matched to a gene: 6. Germline lookup yields CDR1 KGHDR and CDR2 SFDVKD. This CDR3 is 15 amino acids long. CDR3 amino acids: CATSAPGLAQETQYF. The CDR3, as DNA: TGTGCCACCAGTGCCCCCGGACTAGCTCAAGAGACCCAGTACTTC.